The 2 T cell receptor beta chains below all came from one sample that was sequenced in a study of OX40 agonist ivuxolimab in advanced cancers. Clones were sequenced by immunoSEQ multiplex PCR, and TCRdb holds only the in-frame ones, with some missing. The sample carries some 69,000 clones, around 83% recorded once. Sample: CD4+ or CD8+ T cells sorted from blood, taken in a trial of the OX40 agonist ivuxolimab. Every receptor here comes from an adult with an advanced solid tumor such as melanoma, head and neck, liver or kidney cancer.

The chain joins TRBV29-1 to TRBJ2-3; no definite D call. The germline V gene encodes CDR1 SQVTM and CDR2 ANQGSEA. V was clipped by 3 bases and J by 0 bases, with 4 bases between them. This CDR3 comprises 12 residues. The CDR3 protein is CSVESSTDTQYF. CDR3 sequence (DNA): TGCAGCGTTGAGTCTAGCACAGATACGCAGTATTTT.

The chain employs TRBV11-2 and TRBJ2-2; possibly TRBD1 or TRBD2 for D (5 bases each). Trimming removed 5 bases at V and 4 bases at J, with 17 bases between. Germline CDR1 is SGHAT and CDR2 is FQNNGV. This CDR3 comprises 16 residues. CDR3 in amino acids: CASSHRGSTGTGELFF. In nucleotides, the CDR3 is TGTGCCAGCAGCCACCGGGGCTCCACAGGCACCGGGGAGCTGTTTTTT.